Presented here are 27 T cell receptor beta chains from one specimen sequenced in a study of T-cell memory formation after mild COVID-19 (dated by TCRdb to the early 2020s). Library preparation was by 5' RACE. TCRdb shows the sequencer as Illumina NovaSeq 6000. Starting from the raw public reads, TCRdb applied fastp trimming at Q25, assembled clones with MiXCR and retained in-frame beta chains. Identical CDR3 protein sequences are pooled into one entry, listed with their most common genes and DNA. The sample includes 110,000 or so distinct CDR3 sequences, with about 20% observed a single time. Approximately 41% of the sample is held by the ten biggest clonotypes. Sequencing used PBMCs or a T cell subset sorted from them (not recorded which). These receptors were collected from a man younger than 35 who had mild COVID-19 (a few samples of this study predate the infection). The sample titles of this study are shuffled in the database, so cell type and time point are left out; the donor was told from shared clones.

This chain connects TRBV6-1 to TRBJ2-5; perhaps TRBD2 as D (6 bases). CDR1 and CDR2 (germline): MNHNS, SASEGT. This CDR3 is built from 13 residues. V was shortened by 10 bases and J by 7 bases, with 19 bases between the two germline ends. The CDR3 here is CATSLGTRGTQYF. The DNA of the CDR3 is TGTGCCACCTCGCTCGGGACGCGGGGGACCCAGTACTTC.

This clonotype has more than one count but fewer than ten. The CDR3 loop is CASSLNRPTEAFF. In nucleotides, the CDR3 is TGTGCCAGCAGTTTGAACCGCCCCACTGAAGCTTTCTTT. The chain employs TRBV12-3 or TRBV12-4 and TRBJ1-1; no firm D call. The CDR3 is 13 residues long. V dropped 3 bases and J dropped 4 bases, with 9 bases sitting between them.

In this sample, this clonotype turned up a few times. The J gene is TRBJ1-1, the V gene TRBV5-1; tentative D call: TRBD1 (5 bases). The CDR3 runs to 14 residues. Germline CDR1 and CDR2: SGHRS and YFSETQ. Trimming pared 1 base from V and 1 base from J, leaving 8 bases between. The DNA for the CDR3 is TGCGCCAGCAGCTTGTACAGGCCGAACACTGAAGCTTTCTTT. Translated, it gives CASSLYRPNTEAFF. The variable domain in full, completed from reference TRBV5-1 and TRBJ1-1, reads KAGVTQTPRYLIKTRGQQVTLSCSPISGHRSVSWYQQTPGQGLQFLFEYFSETQRNKGNFPGRFSGRQFSNSRSEMNVSTLELGDSALYLCASSLYRPNTEAFFGQGTRLTVV.

The rearrangement joins TRBV7-8 to TRBJ1-5; D is uncertain. CDR3 length: 12 residues. The germline V gene has CDR1 SGHVS and CDR2 FQNEAQ. Trimming took 5 bases from V and 7 from J, leaving 9 bases between them. This chain's CDR3 is CASSTNRQPQHF. The CDR3 DNA follows: TGTGCCAGCAGCACCAATCGACAGCCCCAGCATTTT.

This clonotype was detected a few times. This chain links TRBV6-2 or TRBV6-3 with TRBJ2-2, with D tentatively TRBD1 or TRBD2 (5 bases each). Per the germline V gene, CDR1 is MNHEY and CDR2 is SVGEGT. This CDR3 comprises 16 residues. Deletions cut 4 bases from V and 6 bases from J, with 18 bases between. CDR3 sequence reads: CASSLPRARGAGELFF. The CDR3, as DNA: TGTGCCAGCAGTTTACCCCGGGCCCGAGGGGCCGGGGAGCTGTTTTTT.

The J gene is TRBJ2-5, the V gene TRBV4-1; D is possibly TRBD2 (5 bases). The CDR3 length is 15 residues. With 4 bases removed from V and 5 bases from J, the gap between germline ends came to 17 bases. Germline lookup yields CDR1 MGHRA and CDR2 YSYEKL. This chain's CDR3 is CASSPWKRTEETQYF. The CDR3 nucleotides read TGCGCCAGCAGCCCCTGGAAGCGGACGGAGGAGACCCAGTACTTC.

The chain couples TRBV5-1 to TRBJ1-1; 7 bases match TRBD1. The CDR3 runs to 16 residues. Germline V CDR1 and CDR2: SGHRS, YFSETQ. V lost 4 bases to trimming and J lost 4 bases; unmatched junction nucleotides: 13. The CDR3 sequence: CASSPGQEGYSTEAFF. The DNA for the CDR3 is TGCGCCAGCAGCCCCGGACAGGAGGGGTATAGCACTGAAGCTTTCTTT.

The genes are TRBV4-2 and TRBJ1-1; maybe TRBD1 (5 bases). The CDR3 has 13 residues. V was trimmed by 1 base and J by 7 bases, leaving 10 bases between them. Germline V gene sequence: CDR1 LGHNA, CDR2 YNFKEQ. CDR3 sequence (DNA): TGTGCCAGCAGCCAAGGGGGGACCTATGAAGCTTTCTTT. This translates into CASSQGGTYEAFF.

This clonotype was counted a few times. The DNA for the CDR3 is TGTGCCAGCAGCTTCTTGATCCATCGGCCTTACAATGAGCAGTTCTTC. It translates to CASSFLIHRPYNEQFF. The rearrangement links TRBV5-5 to TRBJ2-1, with D uncertain. CDR1 is SGHKS, CDR2 YYEKEE, per germline (reference sequence). V was cut by 2 bases and J by 4 bases, with 16 bases left in between. This CDR3 is built from 16 residues.

The chain employs TRBV6-5 and TRBJ1-2, with TRBD1 identical over 7 bases. The CDR3 is made up of 15 amino acids. Germline V gene data show CDR1 as MNHEY and CDR2 as SVGAGI. V lost 5 bases to trimming and J lost 4 bases; unmatched junction nucleotides: 10. In DNA form, the CDR3 reads TGTGCCAGCAGTACCCTCGAAGGGGGCCCCTATGGCTACACCTTC. This encodes CASSTLEGGPYGYTF.

The chain carries TRBV7-8 and TRBJ2-1; D not resolved. Trimming removed 5 bases from V and 1 base from J, with 12 bases in between. Germline lookup yields CDR1 SGHVS and CDR2 FQNEAQ. This CDR3 region has 15 residues. CDR3 coding DNA: TGTGCCAGCAGCCGTAAAACTGGTTCCTACAATGAGCAGTTCTTC. This gives the protein CASSRKTGSYNEQFF.

This clonotype was seen ten or more times. The chain employs TRBV28 and TRBJ2-2, with 7 nucleotides matching TRBD1. CDR1 MDHEN and CDR2 SYDVKM come from the germline V gene. The CDR3 is 15 residues long. V was clipped by 6 bases and J by 4 bases; unmatched bases: 8. CDR3 nucleotide sequence: TGTGCCAGCAGGAGCCTCAGGGGGAGCACCGGGGAGCTGTTTTTT. It encodes CASRSLRGSTGELFF.

The chain carries TRBV7-3 and TRBJ2-3, with a tentative D call TRBD1 (6 bases). The CDR3 has 15 amino acids. CDR1 and CDR2 from the germline V gene are SGHTA and FQGTGA. Trimming pared 6 bases from V and 2 bases from J, leaving 15 bases between. The CDR3, as DNA: TGTGCCAGCAGTCTCGGTCCAGGGGACACAGATACGCAGTATTTT. Amino acids: CASSLGPGDTDTQYF.

This clonotype has a handful of counts. This sequence joins TRBV7-2 and TRBJ1-1; TRBD1 is a possible D gene (6 bases). V dropped 4 bases and J dropped 1 base, with 10 bases sitting between them. This CDR3 has 14 residues. Germline-derived CDR1 and CDR2 are SGHTA and FQGNSA. CDR3 region: CASSWTRGNTEAFF. The CDR3 coding sequence is TGTGCCAGCAGCTGGACCAGGGGGAACACTGAAGCTTTCTTT.

V gene TRBV6-5 combines with J gene TRBJ2-5; TRBD1 is a possible D gene (6 bases). Trimming stripped 0 bases from V and 7 bases from J, with 18 bases between. Germline-derived CDR1 and CDR2 are MNHEY and SVGAGI. The CDR3 runs to 16 residues. CDR3 bases: TGTGCCAGCAGTTACTCGATTATGGGGGCTGCAGGGACCCAGTACTTC. This sequence encodes CASSYSIMGAAGTQYF.

This chain links TRBV11-2 with TRBJ1-5; unclear D gene. Between the trimmed V and J ends, which lost 3 bases and 4 bases, there was a span of 7 bases. The CDR3 extends over 13 amino acids. Germline V lookup: CDR1 SGHAT, CDR2 FQNNGV. The CDR3 nucleotides read TGTGCCAGCAGCTTTAGGCCTAATCAGCCCCAGCATTTT. It yields the protein CASSFRPNQPQHF.

The rearrangement uses TRBV12-3 or TRBV12-4 and TRBJ1-2; no definite D call. This CDR3 comprises 14 residues. V gave up 3 bases and J gave up 3 bases, with 11 bases separating them. This CDR3 is CASSFGERHYGYTF. The CDR3 nucleotides are TGTGCCAGCAGTTTTGGGGAACGGCACTATGGCTACACCTTC.

This chain connects TRBV9 to TRBJ1-2; 7 nucleotides align to TRBD1. Trimming took 0 bases from V and 6 from J; bases not matched to a gene: 5. Germline V lookup: CDR1 SGDLS, CDR2 YYNGEE. This CDR3 comprises 14 residues. CDR3 in amino acids: CASSVEGGGNGYTF. DNA of the CDR3: TGTGCCAGCAGCGTAGAAGGAGGGGGCAATGGCTACACCTTC.

At least ten counts were recorded for this clonotype. One end of the junction varies from germline; a read error may be responsible. V is TRBV19 and J is TRBJ2-1, with D tentatively TRBD2 (5 bases). Germline V CDR1 and CDR2: LNHDA, SQIVND (reference sequence). This CDR3 is 13 amino acids long. The CDR3 loop is CASSIASYSEQFF. The CDR3 DNA sequence: TGTGCCAGTAGTATCGCTAGCTACAGTGAGCAGTTCTTC.

The chain has TRBV24-1 and TRBJ2-3; a possible D gene is TRBD1 (6 bases). V was shortened by 1 base and J by 4 bases, with 11 bases between the two germline ends. Germline CDR1 KGHDR, CDR2 SFDVKD. The CDR3 sequence is 15 residues long. The CDR3 here is CATSDFARGPDTQYF. CDR3 bases: TGTGCCACCAGTGATTTTGCCAGGGGCCCAGATACGCAGTATTTT.

This clonotype was seen only a few times. The genes are TRBV11-1 and TRBJ1-1, with D tentatively TRBD1 (5 bases). The length of the CDR3 is 14 residues. Germline loops: CDR1 SGHAT, CDR2 FQDESV (reference sequence). Trimming removed 6 bases at V and 4 bases at J, with 15 bases between. CDR3 DNA sequence: TGTGCCAGCAGGGCTCGAGGGGAGGTCACTGAAGCTTTCTTT. As protein: CASRARGEVTEAFF.

This clonotype was observed a few times. This chain uses TRBV2 with TRBJ2-3; D may be TRBD1 (6 bases). The CDR3 covers 14 residues. The V gene's germline CDR1 is SNHLY and CDR2 FYNNEI. The V end was cut by 6 bases, the J end by 3 bases, with 13 bases between. The CDR3 DNA is TGTGCCAGCAGCCCCGTTGGGACAACAGATACGCAGTATTTT. It specifies CASSPVGTTDTQYF.

This clonotype was seen more than once but under ten times. J is TRBJ1-2 and V is TRBV10-3; D gene ambiguous. CDR3 size: 13 residues. Per the germline V gene, CDR1 is ENHRY and CDR2 is SYGVKD. V was clipped by 3 bases and J by 8 bases, with 13 bases between them. The CDR3: CAISDAEIDGYTF. The CDR3 nucleotides are TGTGCCATCAGTGACGCGGAAATCGACGGCTACACCTTC.

The chain joins TRBV6-6 to TRBJ2-2; 13 bases agree with TRBD2. This CDR3 contains 16 residues. The germline V gene has CDR1 MNHNY and CDR2 SVGAGI (reference sequence). Trimming took 3 bases from V and 6 from J; bases not matched to a gene: 4. The CDR3 region is CASSYGLAGEAGELFF. The CDR3, as DNA: TGTGCCAGCAGTTATGGACTAGCGGGGGAGGCCGGGGAGCTGTTTTTT.

The sample holds many counts of this clonotype. V and J are TRBV12-3 or TRBV12-4 and TRBJ2-3; a possible D gene is TRBD1 (5 bases). The CDR3 extends over 12 amino acids. The V and J ends lost 3 bases and 6 bases respectively, with 7 bases between them. For the CDR3, the DNA is TGTGCCAGCAGTTTTGGGGCGGATACGCAGTATTTT. This gives the protein CASSFGADTQYF.

This chain uses TRBV7-3 with TRBJ1-1, with 7 bases fitting TRBD1. V shed 3 bases and J 0 bases; nucleotides not matched to a gene: 7. The CDR3 extends over 16 amino acids. Germline V gene sequence: CDR1 SGHTA, CDR2 FQGTGA. This chain's CDR3 is CASSLELQGMNTEAFF. DNA of the CDR3: TGTGCCAGCAGCTTGGAGCTACAGGGGATGAACACTGAAGCTTTCTTT.

V and J are TRBV5-4 and TRBJ2-3; 12 positions match TRBD2. Germline trimming cut 3 bases from V and 2 bases from J; bases unmatched to any gene: 4. This CDR3 comprises 16 residues. Looked up from germline, CDR1 is SGHNT and CDR2 is YYREEE (reference sequence). CDR3 residues: CASSSLAGGSTDTQYF. The CDR3 DNA reads TGTGCCAGCAGCTCACTAGCGGGGGGCTCCACAGATACGCAGTATTTT.